Below, 5 T cell receptor beta chains from the same sample are listed, as sequenced in a study of human T cells and chemical hapten exposure. TCRdb reprocessed the RACE reads via MiXCR and lists one record per CDR3 protein. The profile shows 280,000 or so distinct CDR3 sequences, around 7.3% of them singletons. Described time point: pre-sensitization, week 0. As to treatment: therapeutic diphenylcyclopropenone sensitization with weekly scalp DPC. Sequenced material: whole blood, taken in connection with sensitization to the hapten diphenylcyclopropenone (DPC). The source of these receptors is a man aged 18 to 30 with alopecia areata. Some clones in this sample may be carry-over from other donors' samples.

Only a few counts were recorded for this clonotype. CDR3 nucleotides: TGTGCCAGCAGTTGGGCGGGACACCTGAACACTGAAGCTTTCTTT. Its translation is CASSWAGHLNTEAFF. The V call is TRBV12-3 or TRBV12-4, the J call TRBJ1-1, with D perhaps matching TRBD1 (6 bases). The CDR3 consists of 15 residues. Trimming pared 4 bases from V and 0 bases from J, leaving 12 bases between.

The sample holds many counts of this clonotype. The chain combines TRBV12-3 or TRBV12-4 with TRBJ2-5, with D tentatively TRBD1 (6 bases). The CDR3 runs 13 residues. Trimming took off 4 bases at V and 4 bases at J, with 10 bases between the two ends. CDR3 sequence: CASSYDRLETQYF. Written as DNA, the CDR3 is TGTGCCAGCAGTTATGACAGGCTAGAGACCCAGTACTTC.

In this sample, this clonotype turned up many times. The chain is built from TRBV4-3 and TRBJ1-1, with D possibly matching TRBD1 (6 bases). Germline V gene lookup returns CDR1 LGHNA and CDR2 YSLEER. V was trimmed by 0 bases and J by 4 bases, leaving 12 bases between them. The CDR3 spans 15 residues. The CDR3 DNA is TGCGCCAGCAGCCAAGATCAGGGGATCGTCACTGAAGCTTTCTTT. Translating it yields CASSQDQGIVTEAFF.

This clonotype showed up many times. The rearrangement links TRBV7-6 to TRBJ2-6; a possible D gene is TRBD1 (5 bases). Between the trimmed V and J ends, which lost 1 base and 2 bases, there was a span of 6 bases. Looked up from germline, CDR1 is SGHVS and CDR2 is FNYEAQ. This CDR3 is built from 15 residues. The CDR3 spells CASSLVGPGANVLTF. CDR3 nucleotide sequence: TGTGCCAGCAGCTTAGTGGGGCCTGGGGCCAACGTCCTGACTTTC.

This clonotype turned up a few times. The genes are TRBV18 and TRBJ2-3, with 7 bases matching TRBD2. The CDR3 is 15 amino acids. J lost 1 base, V lost 3 bases, and 4 bases had no gene match. From germline, CDR1 is KGHSH and CDR2 LQKENI. CDR3 DNA sequence: TGTGCCAGCTCACCCCCGGCGGGGGGCACAGATACGCAGTATTTT. Encoded protein: CASSPPAGGTDTQYF.